The 13 T cell receptor beta chains in this list originate from one sample, sequenced in a study of blood T cells in healthy people across ages. A second about 6 to 12 cycle PCR used barcoded and J-beta primers. Each CDR3 protein is one row after TCRdb ran MiXCR on the 5' RACE reads. This table has around 710,000 distinct CDR3 sequences, 35% to 45% appearing once. Input material: blood. The receptors derive from a woman aged 55-69 years in good health.

This clonotype was detected once. This sequence joins TRBV27 and TRBJ2-5; 8 bases line up with TRBD1. Germline-derived CDR1 and CDR2 are MNHEY and SMNVEV (reference sequence). The V segment lost 3 bases and the J segment 11 bases; nucleotides outside the gene matches: 8. CDR3 length: 13 amino acids. This CDR3 is CASSFSPGQEQYF. In DNA, the CDR3 is TGTGCCAGCAGTTTCTCCCCGGGACAGGAGCAGTACTTC.

Only a few counts were recorded for this clonotype. The V and J genes are TRBV19 and TRBJ2-1; D is possibly TRBD1 or TRBD2 (6 bases each). The germline V gene has CDR1 LNHDA and CDR2 SQIVND (reference sequence). The CDR3 is 14 amino acids. The ends were cut back, 8 bases at V and 10 bases at J, with 21 bases in the middle. The CDR3 loop is CASAVLSGAREQFF. The CDR3 region has the DNA TGTGCCAGTGCCGTCCTGTCGGGGGCACGGGAGCAGTTCTTC.

The chain links TRBV27 to TRBJ2-7; 8 nucleotides match TRBD1. V dropped 4 bases and J dropped 4; count of bases not matched to a gene: 9. CDR3 length: 15 residues. Germline loops: CDR1 MNHEY, CDR2 SMNVEV (reference sequence). CDR3 protein: CASSYRGTGGYEQYF. As DNA, the CDR3 is TGTGCCAGCAGTTACCGTGGGACAGGAGGATACGAGCAGTACTTC.

On this clonotype: This may come from a read error, since a much larger clone is one base off. The CDR3 DNA is TGCAGCGTTGAAGGGGGGTTTTCCTACAATGAGCAGTACTTC. Translated, it gives CSVEGGFSYNEQYF. The genes are TRBV29-1 and TRBJ2-7; D may be TRBD1 or TRBD2 (5 bases each). Trimming removed 1 base from V and 7 bases from J, with 17 bases in between. Germline V lookup: CDR1 SQVTM, CDR2 ANQGSEA. There are 14 residues in the CDR3.

The CDR3 reads CSASRRGQGSDTQYF. The CDR3 bases are TGCAGTGCTAGTAGGAGGGGACAGGGGTCAGATACGCAGTATTTT. V is TRBV20-1 and J is TRBJ2-3, with 10 bases matching TRBD1. CDR3 length: 15 residues. The V gene end was trimmed by 3 bases and the J gene end by 4 bases; junction bases not matched to a gene: 7. Germline loops: CDR1 DFQATT, CDR2 SNEGSKA (reference sequence).

V and J are TRBV12-3 or TRBV12-4 and TRBJ2-3; D may be TRBD2 (5 bases). V lost 0 bases, J lost 3 bases, and 10 bases lay in between. This CDR3 has 15 residues. CDR3: CASSLALLETDTQYF. CDR3 sequence (DNA): TGTGCCAGCAGTTTAGCGCTACTAGAAACAGATACGCAGTATTTT.

This clonotype has just a few counts. The chain recombines TRBV3-1 with TRBJ1-4, with 9 bases matching TRBD1. The ends lost 4 bases at V and 8 bases at J; junction bases unmatched: 11. This CDR3 has 16 amino acids. Germline CDR1 is LGHDT and CDR2 is YNNKEL (reference sequence). For the CDR3, the DNA is TGTGCCAGCAGCCTAACCCTCGGGACAGGGAACGAAAAACTGTTTTTT. This gives the protein CASSLTLGTGNEKLFF.

V gene TRBV7-2 combines with J gene TRBJ1-2; maybe TRBD1 (5 bases). Trimming pared 5 bases from V and 5 bases from J, leaving 21 bases between. CDR3 length equals 16 residues. Germline V gene lookup returns CDR1 SGHTA and CDR2 FQGNSA. The CDR3 loop is CASSRFRQGSEYGYTF. For the CDR3, the DNA is TGTGCCAGCAGCCGCTTCCGCCAGGGTAGCGAATATGGCTACACCTTC.

The chain uses TRBV20-1 and TRBJ2-4, with D hard to call. The CDR3 contains 13 residues. V shed 6 bases and J shed 6 bases, with 15 bases lying between them. Germline assignment: CDR1 DFQATT and CDR2 SNEGSKA (reference sequence). DNA for the CDR3: TGCAGTGCAAAAACCCTAGGTGGAAACATTCAGTACTTC. It yields the protein CSAKTLGGNIQYF.

The V call is TRBV7-9, the J call TRBJ2-3, with D perhaps given as TRBD1 or TRBD2 (6 bases each). The CDR3 consists of 12 residues. Germline CDR1 is SEHNR and CDR2 is FQNEAQ (reference sequence). Between the trimmed V and J ends, which lost 4 bases and 14 bases, there was a span of 16 bases. The CDR3 bases are TGTGCCAGCAGCTCCAGGGGAGGTGGTGCGTATTTT. Protein product: CASSSRGGGAYF.

About this clonotype: This may come from a read error, since a much larger clone is one base off. The chain has TRBV10-3 and TRBJ2-3; 9 nucleotides match TRBD2. The CDR3 is made up of 14 amino acids. Germline V gene lookup returns CDR1 ENHRY and CDR2 SYGVKD. V gave up 2 bases and J gave up 6 bases; unmatched junction bases: 3. The CDR3 region has the DNA TGTGCCATCAGTGAGGCGGGGGGGCTGGATACGCAGTATTTT. It yields the protein CAISEAGGLDTQYF.

This clonotype was seen repeatedly, ten times or more. The rearrangement uses TRBV6-2 or TRBV6-3 and TRBJ2-5; 12 nucleotides align to TRBD2. Per the germline V gene, CDR1 is MNHEY and CDR2 is SVGEGT. The CDR3 is made up of 15 amino acids. J gave up 2 bases and V 2 bases, and 0 bases lay outside the gene matches. CDR3 sequence reads: CASSYGLAGQETQYF. The CDR3 DNA is TGTGCCAGCAGTTACGGACTAGCGGGACAAGAGACCCAGTACTTC.

This clonotype showed up many times. The rearrangement links TRBV7-8 to TRBJ2-6; D call uncertain. Germline CDR1 and CDR2: SGHVS and FQNEAQ. The CDR3 length is 19 residues. V was pared by 0 bases and J by 0 bases, with 15 bases between. The CDR3 nucleotides are TGTGCCAGCAGCTTAGCGCGAGTGCCACTGAACTCTGGGGCCAACGTCCTGACTTTC. This codes for CASSLARVPLNSGANVLTF.